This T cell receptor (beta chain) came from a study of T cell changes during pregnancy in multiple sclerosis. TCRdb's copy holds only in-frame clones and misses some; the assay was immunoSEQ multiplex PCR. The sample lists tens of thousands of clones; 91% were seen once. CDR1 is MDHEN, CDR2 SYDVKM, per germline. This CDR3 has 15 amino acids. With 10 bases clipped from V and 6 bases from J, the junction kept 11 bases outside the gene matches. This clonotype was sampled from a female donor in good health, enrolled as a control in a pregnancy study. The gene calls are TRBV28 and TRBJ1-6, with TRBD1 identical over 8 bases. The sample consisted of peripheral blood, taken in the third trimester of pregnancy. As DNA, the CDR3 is TGTGCCATCGTACCAGGGGGCGCGGGTAATTCACCCCTCCACTTT. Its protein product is CAIVPGGAGNSPLHF.